Reported below is one T cell receptor beta chain. The antigen remains undetermined. This record comes from a study of siplizumab effects on memory and regulatory T cells. General study points: Mappable alloreactive CD4+ clones came from Treg cells about 66% of the time on average with siplizumab, against under 30% in controls. Roughly 75-97% of dividing CD4+ or CD8+ clones were without an attributable naive or memory phenotype.

The CDR3 extends over 15 amino acids. The germline V gene has CDR1 MDHEN and CDR2 SYDVKM. Deletions cut 6 bases from V and 7 bases from J, with 18 bases between. Assay: immunoSEQ multiplex PCR; the TCRdb copy retains only in-frame clones and omits some. The sample contains roughly 100,000 clones, 90% to 95% of which appear only once. Sequences were obtained from CD4+ T cells sorted from blood. The receptor was derived from a human donor in good health. V gene TRBV28 combines with J gene TRBJ2-2, with D maybe TRBD1 (6 bases). The CDR3: CASSPQGGSIGELFF. The CDR3, as DNA: TGTGCCAGCAGCCCACAGGGTGGGTCTATCGGGGAGCTGTTTTTT. Combining the CDR3 with reference TRBV28 and TRBJ2-2 gives the whole variable domain DVKVTQSSRYLVKRTGEKVFLECVQDMDHENMFWYRQDPGLGLRLIYFSYDVKMKEKGDIPEGYSVSREKKERFSLILESASTNQTSMYLCASSPQGGSIGELFFGEGSRLTVL.